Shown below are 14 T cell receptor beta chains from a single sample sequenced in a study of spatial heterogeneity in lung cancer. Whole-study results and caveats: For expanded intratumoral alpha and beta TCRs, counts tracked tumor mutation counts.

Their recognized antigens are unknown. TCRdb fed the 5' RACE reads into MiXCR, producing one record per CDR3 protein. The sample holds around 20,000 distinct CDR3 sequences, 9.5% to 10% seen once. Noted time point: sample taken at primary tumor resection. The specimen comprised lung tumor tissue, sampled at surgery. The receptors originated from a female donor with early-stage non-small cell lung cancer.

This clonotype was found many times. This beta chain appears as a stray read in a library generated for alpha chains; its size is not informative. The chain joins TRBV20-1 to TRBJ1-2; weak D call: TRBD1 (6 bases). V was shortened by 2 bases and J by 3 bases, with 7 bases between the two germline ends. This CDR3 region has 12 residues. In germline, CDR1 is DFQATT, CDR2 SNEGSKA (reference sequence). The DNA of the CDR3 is TGCAGTGCTAGAAACAGGGACTATGGCTACACCTTC. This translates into CSARNRDYGYTF.

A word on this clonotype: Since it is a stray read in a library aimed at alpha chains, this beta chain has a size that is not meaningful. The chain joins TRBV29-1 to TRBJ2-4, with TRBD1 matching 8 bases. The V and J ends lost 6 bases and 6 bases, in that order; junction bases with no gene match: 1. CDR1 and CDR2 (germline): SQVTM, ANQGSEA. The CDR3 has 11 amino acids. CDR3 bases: TGCAGCGTAGACAGGGGAAACATTCAGTACTTC. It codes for CSVDRGNIQYF.

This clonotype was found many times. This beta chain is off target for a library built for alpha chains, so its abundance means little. CDR3 DNA sequence: TGCGCCAGCAGCTTGGGGCCAGTTGGTAACAATGAGCAGTTCTTC. Translation: CASSLGPVGNNEQFF. The chain combines TRBV5-1 with TRBJ2-1; D ambiguous. Germline V gene data show CDR1 as SGHRS and CDR2 as YFSETQ. There are 15 residues in the CDR3. The V end was cut by 0 bases, the J end by 5 bases, with 12 bases between.

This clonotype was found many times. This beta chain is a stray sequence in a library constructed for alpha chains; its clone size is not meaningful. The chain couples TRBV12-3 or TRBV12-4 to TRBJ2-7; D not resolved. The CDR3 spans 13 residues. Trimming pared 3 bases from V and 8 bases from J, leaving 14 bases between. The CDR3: CASSFQPFSKQYF. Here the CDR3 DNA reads TGTGCCAGCAGTTTCCAACCCTTTTCAAAGCAGTACTTC.

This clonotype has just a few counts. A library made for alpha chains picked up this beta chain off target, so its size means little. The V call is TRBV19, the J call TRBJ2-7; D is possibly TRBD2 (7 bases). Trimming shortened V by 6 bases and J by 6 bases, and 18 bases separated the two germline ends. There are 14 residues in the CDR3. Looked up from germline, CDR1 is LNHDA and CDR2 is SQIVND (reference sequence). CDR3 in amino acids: CASSSVGGPGEQYF. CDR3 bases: TGTGCCAGTAGCAGTGTCGGGGGGCCAGGCGAGCAGTACTTC.

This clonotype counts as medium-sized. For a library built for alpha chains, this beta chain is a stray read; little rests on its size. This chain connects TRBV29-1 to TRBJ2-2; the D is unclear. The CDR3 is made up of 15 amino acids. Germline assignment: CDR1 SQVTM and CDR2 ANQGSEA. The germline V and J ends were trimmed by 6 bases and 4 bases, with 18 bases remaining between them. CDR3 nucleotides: TGCAGCGTCAAGATAGCTTCACCGTCCACCGGGGAGCTGTTTTTT. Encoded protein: CSVKIASPSTGELFF.

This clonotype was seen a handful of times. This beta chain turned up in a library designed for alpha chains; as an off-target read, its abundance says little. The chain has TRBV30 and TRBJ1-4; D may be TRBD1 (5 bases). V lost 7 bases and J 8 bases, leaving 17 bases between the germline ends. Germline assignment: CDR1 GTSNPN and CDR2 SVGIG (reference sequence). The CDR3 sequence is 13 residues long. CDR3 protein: CASGRAGSEKLFF. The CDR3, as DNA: TGTGCCTCAGGGAGGGCAGGGAGCGAAAAACTGTTTTTT.

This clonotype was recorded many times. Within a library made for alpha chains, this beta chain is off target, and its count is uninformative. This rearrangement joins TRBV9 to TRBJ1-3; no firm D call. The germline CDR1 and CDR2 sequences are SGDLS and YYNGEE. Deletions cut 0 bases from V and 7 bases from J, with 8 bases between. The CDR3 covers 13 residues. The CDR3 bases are TGTGCCAGCAGCGTAGCATCAGGCAACACCATATATTTT. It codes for CASSVASGNTIYF.

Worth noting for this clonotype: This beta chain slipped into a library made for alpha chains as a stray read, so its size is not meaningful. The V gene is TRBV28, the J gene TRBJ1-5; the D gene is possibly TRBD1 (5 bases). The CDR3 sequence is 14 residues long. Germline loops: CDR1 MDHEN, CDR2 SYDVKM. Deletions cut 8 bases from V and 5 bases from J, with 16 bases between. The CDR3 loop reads CASQQPGTDQPQHF. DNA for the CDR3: TGTGCCAGCCAGCAGCCAGGGACCGATCAGCCCCAGCATTTT. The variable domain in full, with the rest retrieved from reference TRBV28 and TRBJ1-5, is DVKVTQSSRYLVKRTGEKVFLECVQDMDHENMFWYRQDPGLGLRLIYFSYDVKMKEKGDIPEGYSVSREKKERFSLILESASTNQTSMYLCASQQPGTDQPQHFGDGTRLSIL.

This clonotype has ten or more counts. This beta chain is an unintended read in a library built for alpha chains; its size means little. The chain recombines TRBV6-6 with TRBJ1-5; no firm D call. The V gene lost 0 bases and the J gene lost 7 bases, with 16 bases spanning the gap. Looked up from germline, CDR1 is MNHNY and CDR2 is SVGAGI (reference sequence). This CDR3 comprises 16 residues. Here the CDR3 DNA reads TGTGCCAGCAGTTACTCGTCTGCAGTAGATCTCCAGCCCCAGCATTTT. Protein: CASSYSSAVDLQPQHF.

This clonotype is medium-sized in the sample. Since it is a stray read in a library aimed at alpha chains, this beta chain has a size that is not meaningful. The CDR3 DNA sequence: TGTGCCAGCACCCTTTATAGAGGACAGGGCTATGGCTACACCTTC. Protein sequence: CASTLYRGQGYGYTF. The V gene is TRBV28, the J gene TRBJ1-2, with 8 bases aligning to TRBD1. CDR3 length: 15 amino acids. Germline-derived CDR1 and CDR2 are MDHEN and SYDVKM. V shed 7 bases, J shed 4 bases, and the junction held 11 bases outside the gene matches.

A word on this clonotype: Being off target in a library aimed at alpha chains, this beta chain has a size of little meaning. The CDR3 DNA sequence: TGTGCCATCAGGGGGACTAGCGGGGGAAGGGAGCAGTACTTC. Its translation is CAIRGTSGGREQYF. V gene TRBV10-3 combines with J gene TRBJ2-7; 14 bases match TRBD2. Germline V gives CDR1 ENHRY, CDR2 SYGVKD. This CDR3 is 14 amino acids long. V was pared by 6 bases and J by 7 bases, with 5 bases of the junction left unmatched.

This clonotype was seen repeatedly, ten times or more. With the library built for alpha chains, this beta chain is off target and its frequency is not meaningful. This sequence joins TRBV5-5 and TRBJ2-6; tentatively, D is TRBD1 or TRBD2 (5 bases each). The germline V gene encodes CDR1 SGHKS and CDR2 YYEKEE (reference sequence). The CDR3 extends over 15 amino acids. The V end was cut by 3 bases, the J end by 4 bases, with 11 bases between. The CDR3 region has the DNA TGTGCCAGCAGCTACGGGACCCTGGGGGCCAACGTCCTGACTTTC. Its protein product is CASSYGTLGANVLTF.

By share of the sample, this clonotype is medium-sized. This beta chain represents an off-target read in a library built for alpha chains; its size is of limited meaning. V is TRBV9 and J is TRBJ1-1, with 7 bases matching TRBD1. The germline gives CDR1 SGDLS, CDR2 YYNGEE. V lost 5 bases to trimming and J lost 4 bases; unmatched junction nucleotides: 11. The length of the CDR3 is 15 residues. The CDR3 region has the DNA TGTGCCAGCAGTACGACAGGGAAGGCGGGCACTGAAGCTTTCTTT. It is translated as CASSTTGKAGTEAFF.